This T cell receptor (beta chain) originates from a study of blood T cells in healthy people across ages. General study findings and limits: Per million T cells, TCR beta diversity dropped roughly linearly as age increased. The study found TCR beta diversity correlated strongly with naive T cell percentage.

Primers used in a second PCR of roughly 7 to 12 cycles were a sample-barcoded 5' primer and a J-beta primer mix. The template-switch adaptor was a 5' adaptor with 12 random nucleotides. It tagged each cDNA molecule. TCRdb re-derived calls from the 5' RACE reads in MiXCR, one entry per CDR3 protein. The data show approximately 850,000 distinct CDR3 sequences, 40% to 50% seen once. Of note for this clonotype: What it binds is not known.

The sample providers were healthy Caucasian people from Russia, aged roughly 6 to 90. CDR3 size: 14 residues. V lost 0 bases and J lost 4, with 7 bases in between. The germline V gene has CDR1 SGHTA and CDR2 FQGNSA. J is TRBJ1-5 and V is TRBV7-2; no reliable D call. The clonotype comes from a man aged 55 to 70 in good health. Material: blood. CDR3 DNA: TGTGCCAGCAGCTTAGCTGGATGGAATCAGCCCCAGCATTTT. Its protein product is CASSLAGWNQPQHF.